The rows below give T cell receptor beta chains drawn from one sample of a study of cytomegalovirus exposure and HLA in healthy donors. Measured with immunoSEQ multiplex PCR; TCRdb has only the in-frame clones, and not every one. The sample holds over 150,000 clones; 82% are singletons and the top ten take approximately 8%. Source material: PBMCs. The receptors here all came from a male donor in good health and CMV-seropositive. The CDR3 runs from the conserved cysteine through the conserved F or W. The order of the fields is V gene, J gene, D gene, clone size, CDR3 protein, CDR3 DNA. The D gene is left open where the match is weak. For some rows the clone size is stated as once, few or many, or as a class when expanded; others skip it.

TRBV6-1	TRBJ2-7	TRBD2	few	CASSEYGEGSYEQYF	TGTGCCAGCAGTGAATACGGGGAGGGGTCCTACGAGCAGTACTTC
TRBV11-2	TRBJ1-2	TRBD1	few	CASSNRGNYGYTF	TGTGCCAGCAGCAACAGGGGTAACTATGGCTACACCTTC
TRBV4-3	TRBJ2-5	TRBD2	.	CASSPGLPAGETQYF	TGCGCCAGCAGCCCGGGACTACCCGCGGGAGAGACCCAGTACTTC
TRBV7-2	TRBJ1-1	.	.	CASSLSSTGNTEAFF	TGTGCCAGCAGCCTTTCATCGACAGGGAACACTGAAGCTTTCTTT
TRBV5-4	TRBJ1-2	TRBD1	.	CASSAGTGKALSDGYTF	TGTGCCAGCAGCGCCGGGACAGGGAAGGCCCTCTCCGATGGCTACACCTTC
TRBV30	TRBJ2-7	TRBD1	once	CACPKRDRGYEQYF	TGTGCCTGTCCTAAGCGGGACAGGGGCTACGAGCAGTACTTC
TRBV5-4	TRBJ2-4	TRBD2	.	CASSPPGGDVAKNIQYF	TGTGCCAGCAGCCCACCCGGGGGGGATGTAGCCAAAAACATTCAGTACTTC
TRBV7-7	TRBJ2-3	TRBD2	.	CASSLRGSTDTQYF	TGTGCCAGCAGCCTGCGGGGGAGCACAGATACGCAGTATTTT
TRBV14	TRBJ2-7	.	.	CASSREDSPAYEQYF	TGTGCCAGCAGCCGAGAGGACAGTCCAGCCTACGAGCAGTACTTC
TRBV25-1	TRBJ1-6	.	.	CASSEAGPNSPLHF	TGTGCCAGCAGTGAGGCGGGACCCAATTCACCCCTCCACTTT
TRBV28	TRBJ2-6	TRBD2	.	CASNLGTSSGANVLTF	TGTGCCAGCAACTTGGGGACTAGCTCTGGGGCCAACGTCCTGACTTTC
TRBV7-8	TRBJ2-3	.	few	CASTSGLHTDTQYF	TGTGCCAGCACCTCGGGACTGCACACAGATACGCAGTATTTT
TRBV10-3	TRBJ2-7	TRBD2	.	CAITATSGRSYEQYF	TGTGCCATCACCGCGACTAGCGGGCGATCCTACGAGCAGTACTTC
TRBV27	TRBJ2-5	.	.	CATGQETQYF	TGTGCCACCGGCCAAGAGACCCAGTACTTC
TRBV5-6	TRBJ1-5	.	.	CASSLAGMSNQPQHF	TGTGCCAGCAGCTTGGCAGGGATGAGCAATCAGCCCCAGCATTTT
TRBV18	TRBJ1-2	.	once	CASSPGGGSGYTF	TGTGCCAGCTCACCAGGGGGGGGCTCTGGCTACACCTTC
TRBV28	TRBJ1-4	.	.	CASKGSQTTGRNEKLFF	TGTGCCAGCAAAGGGTCCCAAACCACAGGGCGTAATGAAAAACTGTTTTTT
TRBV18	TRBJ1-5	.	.	CASSGDTGQPQHF	TGTGCCAGCTCAGGGGACACTGGGCAGCCCCAGCATTTT
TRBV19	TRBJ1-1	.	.	CASKNAGNTEAFF	TGTGCCAGTAAAAATGCCGGTAACACTGAAGCTTTCTTT
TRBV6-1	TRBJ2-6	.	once	CANSVNRSPGANVLTF	TGTGCCAACAGTGTAAACAGGTCCCCTGGGGCCAACGTCCTGACTTTC
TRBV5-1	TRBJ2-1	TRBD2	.	CASTHGTSGYNEQFF	TGCGCCAGCACACACGGGACTAGCGGCTACAATGAGCAGTTCTTC
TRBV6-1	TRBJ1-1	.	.	CASSYITEAFF	TGTGCCAGCAGTTACATCACTGAAGCTTTCTTT
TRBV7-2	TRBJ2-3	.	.	CASSTRGWGGTDTQYF	TGTGCCAGCAGCACCCGGGGTTGGGGGGGCACAGATACGCAGTATTTT
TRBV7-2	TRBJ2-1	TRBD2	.	CASSLAGTTSYNEQFF	TGTGCCAGCAGCTTAGCAGGGACTACCTCCTACAATGAGCAGTTCTTC
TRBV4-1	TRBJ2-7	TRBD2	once	CASSQPTSGGTYEQYF	TGCGCCAGCAGCCAACCGACTAGCGGGGGTACCTACGAGCAGTACTTC
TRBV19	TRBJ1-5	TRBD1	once	CASSIVPTGGQPQHF	TGTGCCAGTAGTATCGTGCCGACAGGGGGTCAGCCCCAGCATTTT
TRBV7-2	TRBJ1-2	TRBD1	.	CASSRGTANYGYTF	TGTGCCAGCAGCCGCGGGACAGCTAACTATGGCTACACCTTC
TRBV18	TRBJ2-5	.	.	CASSLRQVPSPQETQYF	TGTGCCAGCTCACTACGACAGGTACCTTCACCGCAAGAGACCCAGTACTTC
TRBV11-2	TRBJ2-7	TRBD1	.	CASSSGTGSYEQYF	TGTGCCAGCAGCTCCGGGACAGGGTCCTACGAGCAGTACTTC
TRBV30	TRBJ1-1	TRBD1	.	CAWSRDSHEAFF	TGTGCCTGGAGTAGGGACAGCCATGAAGCTTTCTTT
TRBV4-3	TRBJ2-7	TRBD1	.	CASSQAGGSSYEQYF	TGCGCCAGCAGCCAAGCAGGGGGAAGCTCCTACGAGCAGTACTTC
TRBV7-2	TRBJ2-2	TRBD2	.	CASSYLAGGWTGELFF	TGTGCCAGCAGCTACCTAGCGGGGGGGTGGACCGGGGAGCTGTTTTTT
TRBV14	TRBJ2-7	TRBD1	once	CASSQGGTGSYEQYF	TGTGCCAGCAGCCAAGGCGGGACAGGCTCCTACGAGCAGTACTTC
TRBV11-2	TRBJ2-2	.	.	CASSLDLFPLNTGELFF	TGTGCCAGCAGCTTAGATCTTTTCCCCCTAAACACCGGGGAGCTGTTTTTT
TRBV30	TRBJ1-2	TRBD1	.	CAWSARQGDGYTF	TGTGCCTGGAGTGCTCGACAGGGGGATGGCTACACCTTC
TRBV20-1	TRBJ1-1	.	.	CSAPAGTEAFF	TGCAGTGCCCCGGCAGGGACTGAAGCTTTCTTT
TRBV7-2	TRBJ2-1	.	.	CASSLALVLNTEQFF	TGTGCCAGCAGCTTAGCCCTAGTTCTTAACACTGAGCAGTTCTTC
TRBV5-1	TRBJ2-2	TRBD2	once	CASSSRLAGGAGELFF	TGCGCCAGCAGCTCCCGACTAGCGGGGGGAGCCGGGGAGCTGTTTTTT
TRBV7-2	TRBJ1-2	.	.	CASSDRHNYGYTF	TGTGCCAGCAGTGACAGACATAACTATGGCTACACCTTC
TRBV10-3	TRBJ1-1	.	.	CAISEPLGGHTEAFF	TGTGCCATCAGTGAACCCCTCGGGGGGCACACTGAAGCTTTCTTT
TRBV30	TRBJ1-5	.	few	CAWSEQGNQPQHF	TGTGCCTGGAGTGAGCAGGGGAATCAGCCCCAGCATTTT
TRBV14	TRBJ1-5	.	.	CASSQAGTSNQPQHF	TGTGCCAGCAGCCAAGCCGGGACAAGCAATCAGCCCCAGCATTTT
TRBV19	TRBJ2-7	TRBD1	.	CASSLGQGSYEQYF	TGTGCCAGTAGTCTGGGACAGGGGAGCTACGAGCAGTACTTC
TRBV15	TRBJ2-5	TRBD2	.	CATSPSAGGRQETQYF	TGTGCCACCAGCCCCTCAGCGGGGGGGCGACAAGAGACCCAGTACTTC
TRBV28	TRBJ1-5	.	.	CASSGQYYQPQHF	TGTGCCAGCAGTGGACAGTACTATCAGCCCCAGCATTTT
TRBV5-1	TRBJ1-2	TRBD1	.	CASSALTGGYGYTF	TGCGCCAGCAGCGCGTTGACAGGGGGCTATGGCTACACCTTC
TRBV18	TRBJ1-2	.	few	CASSPVGAGAYNYGYTF	TGTGCCAGCTCACCAGTCGGTGCAGGGGCCTATAACTATGGCTACACCTTC
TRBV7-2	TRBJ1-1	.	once	CASSLRGNTEAFF	TGTGCCAGCAGCCTAAGAGGTAACACTGAAGCTTTCTTT
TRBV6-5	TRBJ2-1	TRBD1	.	CASSYRQGNEQFF	TGTGCCAGCAGTTACAGACAGGGAAATGAGCAGTTCTTC
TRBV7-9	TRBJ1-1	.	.	CASSSPPGGNTEAFF	TGTGCCAGCAGCTCGCCCCCCGGGGGGAACACTGAAGCTTTCTTT
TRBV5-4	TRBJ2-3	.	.	CASSLQGSTDTQYF	TGTGCCAGCAGCCTACAGGGCAGCACAGATACGCAGTATTTT
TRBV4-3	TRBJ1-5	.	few	CASSQGGGPEPQHF	TGCGCCAGCAGCCAAGGGGGGGGGCCAGAGCCCCAGCATTTT
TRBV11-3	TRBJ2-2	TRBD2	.	CASSFRRGRAGDTGELFF	TGTGCCAGCAGCTTTAGACGCGGGAGGGCCGGGGACACCGGGGAGCTGTTTTTT
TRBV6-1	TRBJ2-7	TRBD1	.	CASSETAGGRDEQYF	TGTGCCAGCAGTGAAACGGCAGGGGGTCGAGACGAGCAGTACTTC
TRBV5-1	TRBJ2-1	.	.	CASSQTPGTLFPEQFF	TGCGCCAGCAGCCAAACCCCCGGGACTCTTTTTCCTGAGCAGTTCTTC
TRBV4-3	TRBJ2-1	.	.	CASSPFGRDNEQFF	TGCGCCAGCAGCCCCTTCGGGAGAGACAATGAGCAGTTCTTC
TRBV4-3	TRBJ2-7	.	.	CASSQERGPYEQYF	TGCGCCAGCAGCCAAGAAAGGGGCCCCTACGAGCAGTACTTC
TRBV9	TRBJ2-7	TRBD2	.	CASSVGLITSGSSYEQYF	TGTGCCAGCAGCGTAGGGCTTATTACTAGCGGGTCCTCCTACGAGCAGTACTTC